These 10 T cell receptor beta chains were all obtained from the same sample, sequenced in a study of T cells in Graves' hyperthyroidism and ophthalmopathy. The CDR3 regions of TCR beta were amplified from RNA transcripts. The HTBI primer set served for first-round RT-PCR of the TCR CDR3. Via MiXCR, TCRdb re-called the multiplex PCR reads, giving one row per CDR3 protein. This table holds about 200,000 distinct CDR3 sequences, around 18% found once. Sequencing used blood. These receptors all stem from a man aged 35 to 55 with Graves' hyperthyroidism.

This clonotype was detected ten times or more. This chain links TRBV3-1 with TRBJ2-4, with a weak D call TRBD1 (5 bases). This CDR3 comprises 14 residues. The V gene lost 1 base and the J gene lost 1 base, with 5 bases spanning the gap. Germline V gene lookup returns CDR1 LGHDT and CDR2 YNNKEL (reference sequence). CDR3 DNA sequence: TGTGCCAGCAGCCAAGCAGGGGCCAAAAACATTCAGTACTTC. Encoded protein: CASSQAGAKNIQYF.

This clonotype was detected ten times or more. The V gene is TRBV12-3 or TRBV12-4, the J gene TRBJ2-2; TRBD2 is a possible D gene (5 bases). V was pared by 5 bases and J by 0 bases, with 10 bases between. The CDR3 spans 15 residues. This CDR3 reads CASSPLGANTGELFF. Written as DNA, the CDR3 is TGTGCCAGCAGTCCCCTGGGAGCGAACACCGGGGAGCTGTTTTTT.

With respect to this clonotype: A much larger clone differs from this one at a single base, so this may be a read error. The V gene is TRBV7-9, the J gene TRBJ2-1; D is unresolved. CDR1 and CDR2 (germline): SEHNR, FQNEAQ (reference sequence). Deletions cut 4 bases from V and 12 bases from J, with 16 bases between. This CDR3 is 13 amino acids long. CDR3 sequence reads: CASSSPARPGQFF. The CDR3 DNA reads as TGTGCCAGCAGCTCCCCGGCCCGACCTGGGCAGTTCTTC.

Concerning this clonotype: One end of the junction is discordant with germline, which a read error may explain. CDR3 bases: TGTGTCAGCAGCTTGGCAGATACGCAGTATTTT. It encodes CVSSLADTQYF. The rearrangement joins TRBV11-2 to TRBJ2-3, with unresolved D. Germline V CDR1 and CDR2: SGHAT, FQNNGV. This CDR3 contains 11 residues.

This clonotype was detected many times. The V and J genes are TRBV6-6 and TRBJ1-1, with D unclear. V gave up 2 bases and J gave up 6 bases, with 10 bases separating them. The CDR3 contains 13 residues. From germline, CDR1 is MNHNY and CDR2 SVGAGI (reference sequence). In DNA, the CDR3 is TGTGCCAGCAGTTACGGTCCCGGAGCTGAAGCTTTCTTT. This translates into CASSYGPGAEAFF.

A few counts support this clonotype. The chain uses TRBV6-2 or TRBV6-3 and TRBJ2-3; TRBD1 matches 7 bases. The ends lost 6 bases at V and 0 bases at J; junction bases unmatched: 6. From germline, CDR1 is MNHEY and CDR2 SVGEGT. CDR3 length equals 15 residues. Here the CDR3 DNA reads TGTGCCAGCAGCCTACAGGGGTCTAGCACAGATACGCAGTATTTT. This translates into CASSLQGSSTDTQYF.

This clonotype was observed at least ten times. The chain links TRBV6-1 to TRBJ1-1; D is undetermined. The CDR3 sequence is 14 residues long. V lost 5 bases to trimming and J lost 4 bases, with 14 bases between them. The germline V gene encodes CDR1 MNHNS and CDR2 SASEGT. The CDR3 sequence: CASSYTTPGTEAFF. Written as DNA, the CDR3 is TGTGCCAGCAGTTATACCACACCGGGCACTGAAGCTTTCTTT.

This clonotype was counted many times. This rearrangement joins TRBV15 to TRBJ1-2; 7 nucleotides align to TRBD1. The CDR3 runs 15 residues. The germline V gene has CDR1 LNHNV and CDR2 YYDKDF (reference sequence). With 5 bases clipped from V and 8 bases from J, the junction kept 14 bases outside the gene matches. CDR3 sequence: CATSPDKGAFYGYTF. The CDR3 DNA reads TGTGCCACCAGCCCCGATAAGGGGGCTTTTTACGGCTACACCTTC.

This clonotype turned up a few times. CDR3 DNA sequence: TGTGCCAGCAACACCGGGACAGGGGATGAAAAACTGTTTTTT. Its translation: CASNTGTGDEKLFF. The chain combines TRBV2 with TRBJ1-4; TRBD1 aligns across 10 bases. This CDR3 is built from 14 residues. Germline CDR1 SNHLY, CDR2 FYNNEI. With V trimmed by 7 bases and J by 6 bases, 5 bases remained unmatched.

The sample holds many counts of this clonotype. The gene calls are TRBV18 and TRBJ2-3; D is uncertain. Between the trimmed V and J ends, which lost 6 bases and 1 base, there was a span of 11 bases. The CDR3 is 14 residues long. Germline V lookup: CDR1 KGHSH, CDR2 LQKENI. The DNA of the CDR3 is TGTGCCAGCTCGCAGACTCGGGGCACAGATACGCAGTATTTT. It codes for CASSQTRGTDTQYF.